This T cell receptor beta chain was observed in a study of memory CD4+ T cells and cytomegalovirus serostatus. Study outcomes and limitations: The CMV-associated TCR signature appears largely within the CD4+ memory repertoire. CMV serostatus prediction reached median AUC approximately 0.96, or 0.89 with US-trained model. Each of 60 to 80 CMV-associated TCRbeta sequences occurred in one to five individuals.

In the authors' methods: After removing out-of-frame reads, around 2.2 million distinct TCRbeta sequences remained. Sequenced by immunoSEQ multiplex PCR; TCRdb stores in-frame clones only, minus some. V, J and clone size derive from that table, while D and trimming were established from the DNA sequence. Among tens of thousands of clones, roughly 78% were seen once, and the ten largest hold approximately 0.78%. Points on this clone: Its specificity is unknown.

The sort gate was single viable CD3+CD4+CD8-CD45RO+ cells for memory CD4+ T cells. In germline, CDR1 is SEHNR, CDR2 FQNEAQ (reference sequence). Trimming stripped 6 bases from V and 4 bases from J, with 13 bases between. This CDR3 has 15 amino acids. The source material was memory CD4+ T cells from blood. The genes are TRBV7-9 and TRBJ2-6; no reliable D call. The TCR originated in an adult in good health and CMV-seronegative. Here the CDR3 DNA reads TGTGCCAGCAGTTACAGCGCTGCGGGGGCCAACGTCCTGACTTTC. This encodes CASSYSAAGANVLTF.